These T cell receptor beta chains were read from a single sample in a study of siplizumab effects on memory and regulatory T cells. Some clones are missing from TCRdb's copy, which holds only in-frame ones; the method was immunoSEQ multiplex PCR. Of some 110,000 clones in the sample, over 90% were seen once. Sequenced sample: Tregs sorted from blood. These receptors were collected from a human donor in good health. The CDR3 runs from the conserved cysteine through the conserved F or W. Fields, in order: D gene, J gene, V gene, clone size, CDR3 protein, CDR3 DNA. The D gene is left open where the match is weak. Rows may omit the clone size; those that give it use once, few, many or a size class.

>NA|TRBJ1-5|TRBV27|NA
CASSSVGNQPQHF
TGTGCCAGCAGTTCCGTCGGCAATCAGCCCCAGCATTTT
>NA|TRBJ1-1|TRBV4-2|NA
CASSQEGRGEAFF
TGTGCCAGCAGCCAAGAAGGCAGGGGTGAAGCTTTCTTT
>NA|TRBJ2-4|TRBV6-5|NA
CASRETALAKNIQYF
TGTGCCAGCAGGGAGACAGCACTAGCCAAAAACATTCAGTACTTC
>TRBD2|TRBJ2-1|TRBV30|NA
CAWTMGLAGSYNEQFF
TGTGCCTGGACAATGGGACTAGCGGGATCCTACAATGAGCAGTTCTTC
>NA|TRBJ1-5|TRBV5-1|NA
CASSLWGRGDQPQHF
TGCGCCAGCAGTCTTTGGGGACGTGGAGATCAGCCCCAGCATTTT
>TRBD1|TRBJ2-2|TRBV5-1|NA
CASTNTGGFAGELFF
TGCGCCAGCACCAACACAGGGGGTTTCGCCGGGGAGCTGTTTTTT
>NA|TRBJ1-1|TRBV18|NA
CASSHGTEAFF
TGTGCCAGCTCACATGGCACTGAAGCTTTCTTT
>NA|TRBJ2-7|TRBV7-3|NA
CASSQGLLSHEQYF
TGTGCCAGCAGCCAAGGTCTCCTAAGTCACGAGCAGTACTTC
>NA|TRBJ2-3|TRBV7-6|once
CASSLEGAGAADTQYF
TGTGCCAGCAGCTTAGAAGGGGCAGGGGCCGCAGATACGCAGTATTTT
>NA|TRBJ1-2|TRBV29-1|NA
CSVAAGGYGYTF
TGCAGCGTTGCGGCGGGGGGCTATGGCTACACCTTC
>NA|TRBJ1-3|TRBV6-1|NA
CASSEFTEARYF
TGTGCCAGCAGTGAATTTACGGAGGCCAGATATTTT
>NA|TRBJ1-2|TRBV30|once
CASSRDNYGYTF
TGTGCCTCTTCGAGGGACAACTATGGCTACACCTTC
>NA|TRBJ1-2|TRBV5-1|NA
CASSPEARAPYGYTF
TGCGCCAGCAGCCCGGAGGCGCGAGCTCCATATGGCTACACCTTC
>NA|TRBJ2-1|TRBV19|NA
CASSSIAVREQFF
TGTGCCAGTAGTTCTATAGCGGTGAGGGAGCAGTTCTTC
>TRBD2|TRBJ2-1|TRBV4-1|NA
CASSRATSGSWNEQFF
TGCGCCAGCAGCCGAGCCACTAGCGGGAGTTGGAATGAGCAGTTCTTC
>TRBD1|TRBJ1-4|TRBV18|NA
CASSPLTGGEKLFF
TGTGCCAGCTCACCACTAACAGGGGGTGAAAAACTGTTTTTT
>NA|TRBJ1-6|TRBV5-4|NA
CASRPGRSESPLHF
TGTGCCAGCAGACCCGGGAGGTCGGAATCACCCCTCCACTTT
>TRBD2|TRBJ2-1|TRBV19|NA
CASSRRGLAGGSSYNEQFF
TGTGCCAGTAGTAGAAGAGGACTAGCGGGAGGCAGCTCCTACAATGAGCAGTTCTTC
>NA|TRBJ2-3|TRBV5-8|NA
CASSLRRSTDTQYF
TGTGCCAGCAGCTTGAGGAGGAGCACAGATACGCAGTATTTT
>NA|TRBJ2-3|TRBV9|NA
CASSVDERRTDTQYF
TGTGCCAGCAGCGTAGATGAGCGGCGCACAGATACGCAGTATTTT
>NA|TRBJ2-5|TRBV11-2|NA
CASSAGRVEETQYF
TGTGCCAGCAGCGCGGGACGGGTAGAAGAGACCCAGTACTTC
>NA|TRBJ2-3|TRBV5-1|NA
CASTIQGTDTQYF
TGCGCCAGCACGATCCAGGGCACAGATACGCAGTATTTT
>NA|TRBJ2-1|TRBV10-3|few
CAIRETGSSYNEQFF
TGTGCCATCAGGGAGACGGGGTCATCCTACAATGAGCAGTTCTTC
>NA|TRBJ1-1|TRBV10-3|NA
CAISETGRTNTEAFF
TGTGCCATCAGTGAGACCGGGAGAACGAACACTGAAGCTTTCTTT
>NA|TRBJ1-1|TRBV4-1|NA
CASSQWGRVMNTEAFF
TGCGCCAGCAGCCAATGGGGCAGGGTTATGAACACTGAAGCTTTCTTT
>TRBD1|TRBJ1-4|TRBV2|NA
CASRTGTVREKLFF
TGTGCCAGCAGGACCGGGACAGTACGAGAAAAACTGTTTTTT
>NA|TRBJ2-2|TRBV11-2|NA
CASNRRDHWAGELFF
TGTGCCAGCAACCGCCGGGACCATTGGGCCGGGGAGCTGTTTTTT
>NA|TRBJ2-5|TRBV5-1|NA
CASSLRETQYF
TGCGCCAGCAGCTTGAGAGAGACCCAGTACTTC
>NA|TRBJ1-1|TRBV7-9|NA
CASSLGLGIGGAFF
TGTGCCAGCAGCTTAGGGCTAGGAATTGGGGGAGCTTTCTTT
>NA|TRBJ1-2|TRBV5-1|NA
CASSLGSYGYTF
TGCGCCAGCAGCTTGGGGAGCTATGGCTACACCTTC
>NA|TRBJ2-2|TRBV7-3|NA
CASNRHRGLEITGELFF
TGTGCCAGCAATCGTCATCGAGGTCTAGAAATTACCGGGGAGCTGTTTTTT
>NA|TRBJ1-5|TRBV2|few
CASSPSLSNQPQHF
TGTGCCAGCAGTCCCAGCTTAAGCAATCAGCCCCAGCATTTT
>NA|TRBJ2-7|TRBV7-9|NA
CASSFRRAGSYEQYF
TGTGCCAGCAGCTTCCGACGGGCTGGTTCCTACGAGCAGTACTTC
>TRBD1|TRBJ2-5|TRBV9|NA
CASSVGDRVGETQYF
TGTGCCAGCAGCGTAGGGGACAGGGTCGGCGAGACCCAGTACTTC
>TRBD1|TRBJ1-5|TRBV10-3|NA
CAISERQGLNQPQHF
TGTGCCATCAGTGAGAGACAGGGATTAAATCAGCCCCAGCATTTT